A single sample is the source of the 5 T cell receptor beta chains below, sequenced in a study of shared clonotypes between healthy human individuals. The assay was immunoSEQ multiplex PCR, and TCRdb's table has in-frame clones only and misses some. The sample holds some 2.1 million clones, 85% to 95% seen once. Material for sequencing was naive CD4+ T cells sorted from blood. Subset reported: CD45RA+ positively selected. Receptors originate from a young man in good health.

V gene TRBV10-3 combines with J gene TRBJ2-3; tentatively, D is TRBD2 (6 bases). The V gene's germline CDR1 is ENHRY and CDR2 SYGVKD. The CDR3 length is 14 residues. With 10 bases removed from V and 2 bases from J, the gap between germline ends came to 16 bases. The CDR3 DNA follows: TGTGCCACCGGGGCGGGACTTTACACAGATACGCAGTATTTT. This encodes CATGAGLYTDTQYF.

The chain combines TRBV4-1 with TRBJ1-2; 8 nucleotides line up with TRBD1. The ends lost 3 bases at V and 7 bases at J; junction bases unmatched: 13. The V gene's germline CDR1 is MGHRA and CDR2 YSYEKL. The CDR3 length is 16 residues. The chain's CDR3 is CASSQDHTGGERGYTF. CDR3 nucleotide sequence: TGCGCCAGCAGCCAGGACCATACAGGGGGAGAACGTGGCTACACCTTC.

This rearrangement joins TRBV4-3 to TRBJ2-7; no clear D gene. The CDR3 contains 15 residues. Germline V gene data show CDR1 as LGHNA and CDR2 as YSLEER. With 0 bases removed from V and 0 bases from J, the gap between germline ends came to 9 bases. The CDR3 DNA reads TGCGCCAGCAGCCAAGACGGGTCAAGCTCCTACGAGCAGTACTTC. Protein: CASSQDGSSSYEQYF.

As for this clone: Different DNA sequences within this sample yield the same CDR3. V and J are TRBV6-5 and TRBJ2-1; D gene ambiguous. Germline-derived CDR1 and CDR2 are MNHEY and SVGAGI. The V end was cut by 6 bases, the J end by 0 bases, with 6 bases between. The CDR3 loop spans 13 amino acids. CDR3 DNA sequence: TGTGCCAGCAGCCTAAGCTCCTACAATGAGCAGTTCTTC. It yields the protein CASSLSSYNEQFF.

The gene calls are TRBV5-1 and TRBJ1-1; a weak D match, TRBD1 (5 bases). V was trimmed by 0 bases and J by 5 bases, leaving 8 bases between them. CDR1 is SGHRS and CDR2 is YFSETQ in the germline V gene. The CDR3 spans 13 residues. The CDR3 DNA is TGCGCCAGCAGCTTGGGGGGCTGGACTGAAGCTTTCTTT. Translation: CASSLGGWTEAFF.